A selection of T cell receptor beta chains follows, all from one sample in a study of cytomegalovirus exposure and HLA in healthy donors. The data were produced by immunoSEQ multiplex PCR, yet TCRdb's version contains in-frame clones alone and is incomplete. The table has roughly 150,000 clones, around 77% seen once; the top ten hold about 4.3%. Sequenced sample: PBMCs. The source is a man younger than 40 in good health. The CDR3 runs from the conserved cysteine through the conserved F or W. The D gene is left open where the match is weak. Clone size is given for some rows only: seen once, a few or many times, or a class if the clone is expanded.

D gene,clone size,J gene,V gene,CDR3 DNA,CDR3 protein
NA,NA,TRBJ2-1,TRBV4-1,TGCGCCAGCAGCCATCCTAGCAATAATGAGCAGTTCTTC,CASSHPSNNEQFF
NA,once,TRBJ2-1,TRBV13,TGTGCCAGCAGCTTAGAGGGACTCAACATCAATGAGCAGTTCTTC,CASSLEGLNINEQFF
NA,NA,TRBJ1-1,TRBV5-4,TGTGCCAGCAGCTCCGAGGGAGGAGGGAACACTGAAGCTTTCTTT,CASSSEGGGNTEAFF
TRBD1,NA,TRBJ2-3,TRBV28,TGTGCCAGCAGTTCGGGGACAGGGGGCGGCGGAGATACGCAGTATTTT,CASSSGTGGGGDTQYF
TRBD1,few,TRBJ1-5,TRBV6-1,TGTGCCAGCAACAGCAGGGGGCCTCAGCCCCAGCATTTT,CASNSRGPQPQHF
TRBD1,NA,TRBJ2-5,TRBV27,TGTGCCAGCAGTCCTATTAGGGGGCCCTCCGGGACAGGGAGGTTGGTGGGTTGGGAGACCCAGTACTTC,CASSPIRGPSGTGRLVGWETQYF
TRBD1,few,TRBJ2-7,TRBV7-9,TGTGCCAGCAGCGGGGATGTTCCGGGACAGGGGGTAATCCCCTACGAGCAGTACTTC,CASSGDVPGQGVIPYEQYF
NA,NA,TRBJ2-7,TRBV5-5,TGTGCCACCAGCCTCCTGGTAGAGCCCTACGAGCAGTACTTC,CATSLLVEPYEQYF
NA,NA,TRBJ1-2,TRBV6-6,TGTGCCAGCATAGTAGACAGATTAGCTAACTATGGCTACACCTTC,CASIVDRLANYGYTF
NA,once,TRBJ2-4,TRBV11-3,TGTGCCAGCAGCTTTATCTCGAACATTCAGTACTTC,CASSFISNIQYF
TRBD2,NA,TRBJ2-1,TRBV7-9,TGTGCCAGCAGCTTAGCGGGAGGGCCGAAGTTCTTC,CASSLAGGPKFF
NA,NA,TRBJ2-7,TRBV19,TGTGCCAGTAGTATAGATCCGCGGACAACCGAGCAGTACTTC,CASSIDPRTTEQYF
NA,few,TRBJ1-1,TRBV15,TGTGCCACCAGTCCAAGGGGGAACACTGAAGCTTTCTTT,CATSPRGNTEAFF
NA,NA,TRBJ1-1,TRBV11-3,TGTGCCAGCAGCTACTCACAGGGTTCGGCTGAAGCTTTCTTT,CASSYSQGSAEAFF
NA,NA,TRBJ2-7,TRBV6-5,TGTGCCAGCAGCCAGGGTAGGTGGGGCGAGCAGTACTTC,CASSQGRWGEQYF
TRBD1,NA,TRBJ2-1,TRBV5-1,TGCGCCAGCAACCGGGGACAGGTCAATGAGCAGTTCTTC,CASNRGQVNEQFF
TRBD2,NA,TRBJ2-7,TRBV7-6,TGTGCCAGCAGCTCCCAGACTAGCGAGACCTACGAGCAGTACTTC,CASSSQTSETYEQYF
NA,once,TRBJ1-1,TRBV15,TGTGCCACCAGCAGAGACTATACGGGGGTGGGGACTGAAGCTTTCTTT,CATSRDYTGVGTEAFF
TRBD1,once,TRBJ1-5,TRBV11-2,TGTGCCAGCAGCTTCGGGACAGAGTGGGGCCAGCCCCAGCATTTT,CASSFGTEWGQPQHF
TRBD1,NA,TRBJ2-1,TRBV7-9,TGTGCCAGCAGCGCCCTAACAGGGGTAGGAAGGTATGAGCAGTTCTTC,CASSALTGVGRYEQFF
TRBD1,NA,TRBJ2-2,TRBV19,TGTGCCAGTAGTATTTTGACAGGGGTGGCCGGGGAGCTGTTTTTT,CASSILTGVAGELFF
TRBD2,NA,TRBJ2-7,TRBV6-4,TGTGCCAGCAGTGACGTGGGCGGGAGCTACGAGCAGTACTTC,CASSDVGGSYEQYF
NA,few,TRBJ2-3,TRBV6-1,TGTGCCAGCAGTGGTCCCCAGACTAGTTGGAGCACAGATACGCAGTATTTT,CASSGPQTSWSTDTQYF
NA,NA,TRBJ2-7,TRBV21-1,TGTGCCAGCAGCACGCACAGGCCCGGAGGGGCTTACGAGCAGTACTTC,CASSTHRPGGAYEQYF
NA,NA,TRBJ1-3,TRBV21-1,TGTGCCAGCCCCGACAGGGTTGGAAACACCATATATTTT,CASPDRVGNTIYF
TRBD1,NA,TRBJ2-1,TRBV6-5,TGTGCCAGCAATAGGGACAGGAGCTCCTACAATGAGCAGTTCTTC,CASNRDRSSYNEQFF
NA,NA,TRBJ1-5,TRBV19,TGTGCCAGTAGTATAGATCTGGGGGCCGACGCGAGCAATCAGCCCCAGCATTTT,CASSIDLGADASNQPQHF
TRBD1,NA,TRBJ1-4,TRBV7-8,TGTGCCAGCAGCCCCAGACCCAGGGGGACTAATGAAAAACTGTTTTTT,CASSPRPRGTNEKLFF
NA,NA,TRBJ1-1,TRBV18,TGTGCCAGCTCACCACGAGTCCTGAACACTGAAGCTTTCTTT,CASSPRVLNTEAFF
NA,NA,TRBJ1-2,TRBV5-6,TGTGCCAGCAGCGGTAGAAGCTATGGCTACACCTTC,CASSGRSYGYTF
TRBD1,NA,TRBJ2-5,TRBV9,TGTGCCAGCAGCGGGGACAGGGCCACCGGGACCCAGTACTTC,CASSGDRATGTQYF
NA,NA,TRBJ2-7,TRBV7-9,TGTGCCAGCAGCTCGGGACTGTCCTACGAGCAGTACTTC,CASSSGLSYEQYF
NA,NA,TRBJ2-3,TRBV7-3,TGTGCCAGCAGCTTAACCCCGACAGGCATCACAGATACGCAGTATTTT,CASSLTPTGITDTQYF
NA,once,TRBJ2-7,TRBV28,TGTGCCAGCAGTTTAGGCGGAGCCCTCTCCTACGAGCAGTACTTC,CASSLGGALSYEQYF
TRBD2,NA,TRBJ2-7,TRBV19,TGTGCCAGTAGCCCCACCAAGACTAGCGGGAGGTACGCACGCTACGAGCAGTACTTC,CASSPTKTSGRYARYEQYF
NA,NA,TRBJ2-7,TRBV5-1,TGCGCCAGCACCCAGGGATACGAGCAGTACTTC,CASTQGYEQYF
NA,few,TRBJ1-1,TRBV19,TGTGCCAGTAGTATATGGGGCAGAGAAGCTTTCTTT,CASSIWGREAFF
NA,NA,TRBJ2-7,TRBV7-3,TGTGCCAGCAGCTTATCCGTAGGCCCCGGGAACGAGCAGTACTTC,CASSLSVGPGNEQYF
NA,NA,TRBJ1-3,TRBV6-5,TGTGCCAGCTGGGACGGCAGGGGAGCAAACACCATATATTTT,CASWDGRGANTIYF
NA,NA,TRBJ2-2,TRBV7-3,TGTGCCAGCAGCTCCCCCCGCAGCGGGGAGCTGTTTTTT,CASSSPRSGELFF
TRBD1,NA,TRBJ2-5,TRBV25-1,TGTGCCAGCAGTGGAGCCGGGACAGGAACCGGAGAGACCCAGTACTTC,CASSGAGTGTGETQYF
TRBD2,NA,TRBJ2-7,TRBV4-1,TGCGCCAGCAGCCGGACACTAGCGGAGTACGAGCAGTACTTC,CASSRTLAEYEQYF
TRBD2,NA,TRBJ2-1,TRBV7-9,TGTGCCAGCAGCCCCGGGACTAGCGGGACCTACAATGAGCAGTTCTTC,CASSPGTSGTYNEQFF
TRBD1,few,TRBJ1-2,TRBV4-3,TGCGCCAGCAGCCAAGCCGGGACAGGGCGGCATGGCTACACCTTC,CASSQAGTGRHGYTF
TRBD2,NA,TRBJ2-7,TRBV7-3,TGTGCCAGCAGCACGGGACTAGCGGGAGGCGAGCAGTACTTC,CASSTGLAGGEQYF
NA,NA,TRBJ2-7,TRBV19,TGTGCCAGTAGTCCCAGGGGAGTCACCTACGAGCAGTACTTC,CASSPRGVTYEQYF
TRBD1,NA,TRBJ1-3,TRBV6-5,TGTGCCAGCAGTTACGGGACAGGGGTCGGCACCATATATTTT,CASSYGTGVGTIYF
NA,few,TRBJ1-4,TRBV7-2,TGTGCCAGCACCCCCGGTAGGGGTGGGGAAAAACTGTTTTTT,CASTPGRGGEKLFF
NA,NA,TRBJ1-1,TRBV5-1,TGCGCCAGCAGTTCCCTGCGGGGGGCGAACACTGAAGCTTTCTTT,CASSSLRGANTEAFF
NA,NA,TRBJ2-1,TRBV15,TGTGCCACCAGCAGAGATTCTTTGATGGGCGAGCAGTTCTTC,CATSRDSLMGEQFF
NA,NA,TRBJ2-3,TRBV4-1,TGCGCCAGCAGCCGCCAGAGCACAGATACGCAGTATTTT,CASSRQSTDTQYF
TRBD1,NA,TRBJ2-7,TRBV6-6,TGTGCCAGCTACGGGACAGGGACCTACGAGCAGTACTTC,CASYGTGTYEQYF
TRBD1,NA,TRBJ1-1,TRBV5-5,TGTGCCAGCAGCGGAACAGGGGGCACTGAAGCTTTCTTT,CASSGTGGTEAFF
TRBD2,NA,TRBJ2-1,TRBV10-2,TGCGCCAGCTGGGCGGGGGTCAATGAGCAGTTCTTC,CASWAGVNEQFF
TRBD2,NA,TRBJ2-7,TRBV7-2,TGTGCCAGCAGCTTAGGTGGTAGCGGGAGAACATACGAGCAGTACTTC,CASSLGGSGRTYEQYF
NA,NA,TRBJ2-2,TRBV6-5,TGTGCCAGCGGGATGAGCGGGTTCGCCGGGGAGCTGTTTTTT,CASGMSGFAGELFF